The clone carrying this T cell receptor (beta chain) was counted a few times. The record originates from a study of blood T cells in healthy people across ages. Through a sample-barcoded 5' primer and a J-beta primer mix, a second PCR was run for roughly 6 to 11 cycles. TCRdb re-analysed the 5' RACE reads in MiXCR, keeping a single row per CDR3 protein. This table has 1.8 million or so distinct CDR3 sequences, 30% to 40% appearing once. V shed 3 bases, J shed 3 bases, and the junction held 11 bases outside the gene matches. The CDR3 extends over 17 amino acids. CDR1 and CDR2 (germline): MGHRA, YSYEKL.

What was sequenced was blood. The chain employs TRBV4-1 and TRBJ1-2; TRBD1 matches 9 bases. The sequence derives from a human donor in good health. The DNA for the CDR3 is TGCGCCAGCAGCCAGGGACAGGGAGATTCGGACGACTATGGCTACACCTTC. Residues: CASSQGQGDSDDYGYTF.